This TCR beta chain came from a study of blood T cell repertoires in COVID-19. Whole-study context: The United States, Italy and Spain were the sources of the acute and convalescent COVID-19 samples. PBMCs, B-cell-depleted T cells, or T cells provided the cDNA or gDNA that made up the material.

The CDR3 has 15 amino acids. With V trimmed by 2 bases and J by 2 bases, 5 bases remained unmatched. Per germline, CDR1 SGHTA and CDR2 FQGNSA. Per the original data handling: Reference gene primers were amplified, and this amplification served to estimate nucleated cell counts. Repertoires were generated with immunoSEQ multiplex PCR, while TCRdb's copy carries only in-frame clones and drops some. Clonal size and the V and J genes are those of that table, whereas D and trimming came from the DNA. The table records about 180,000 clones, less than 90% of them present only once. The rearrangement links TRBV7-2 to TRBJ1-1; 7 nucleotides align to TRBD1. Input material: peripheral blood. This receptor was identified in a man in his late teens or twenties with active or convalescent COVID-19. The CDR3 is CASSLYGTENTEAFF. Written as DNA, the CDR3 is TGTGCCAGCAGCTTATACGGGACAGAAAACACTGAAGCTTTCTTT.